This entry concerns a single T cell receptor beta chain. Its specificity is not known. Only in-frame clones appear in the TCRdb table, and some are missing; sequencing was by immunoSEQ multiplex PCR. The sample lists about 49,000 clones; around 77% were seen once. This sample was included in a study of PD-1 blockade in mismatch repair-deficient tumors. Study-level points and caveats: After pembrolizumab, tumor-resident clones rose rapidly, then generally contracted before radiologic responses.

Trimming removed 4 bases from V and 7 bases from J; junction bases left unmatched: 8. This CDR3 has 15 amino acids. Germline V lookup: CDR1 MGHRA, CDR2 YSYEKL. The genes are TRBV4-1 and TRBJ2-1; TRBD1 matches 9 bases. The receptor was derived from an adult with mismatch repair-deficient cancer. The starting material was PBMCs, obtained before pembrolizumab treatment. CDR3 sequence (DNA): TGCGCCAGCAGCCCATCGGCGACAGGGGGGAATGAGCAGTTCTTC. It translates to CASSPSATGGNEQFF.